These 25 T cell receptor beta chains originate from one sample sequenced in a study of read filtering for tumor transcriptome and immune sequencing. The library was built from about 400 ng RNA with molecular barcoded adaptors for alpha/delta and beta/gamma chains. TCRdb called the reads again in MiXCR, with one record for every CDR3 protein. The data show more than 30,000 distinct CDR3 sequences, 18% seen once. The sample comprised a population of CD138-negative cells sorted from bone marrow. All receptors come from a donor older than 35 with multiple myeloma.

This clonotype was seen many times. V is TRBV6-1 and J is TRBJ2-7; D unresolved. Trimming cost V 4 bases and J 4 bases, with 14 bases left between them. The CDR3 has 14 residues. Per germline, CDR1 MNHNS and CDR2 SASEGT. This CDR3 reads CASSARKAGYEQYF. The DNA for the CDR3 is TGTGCCAGCAGTGCTCGGAAAGCAGGTTACGAGCAGTACTTC.

This clonotype was detected a few times. A clone one base away is much larger, so this may be a read error. The chain uses TRBV20-1 and TRBJ2-3, with 8 nucleotides matching TRBD2. This CDR3 spans 16 amino acids. The V gene's germline CDR1 is DFQATT and CDR2 SNEGSKA (reference sequence). Trimming took 1 base from V and 8 from J; bases not matched to a gene: 14. The CDR3 DNA follows: TGCAGTGCTAGAGGGGCTACTAGCGGACATATGGGTACGCAGTATTTT. This gives the protein CSARGATSGHMGTQYF.

This clonotype was detected many times. The chain couples TRBV12-3 or TRBV12-4 to TRBJ1-1; D is perhaps TRBD1 (5 bases). CDR3 size: 14 residues. Trimming pared 5 bases from V and 4 bases from J, leaving 14 bases between. CDR3 bases: TGTGCCAGCAGTCCATGGGGCCTACCCACTGAAGCTTTCTTT. Encoded protein: CASSPWGLPTEAFF.

The V and J genes are TRBV28 and TRBJ2-6; D remains ambiguous. This CDR3 comprises 14 residues. Germline lookup yields CDR1 MDHEN and CDR2 SYDVKM. Trimming took off 5 bases at V and 4 bases at J, with 9 bases between the two ends. The CDR3 here is CASSTPIGANVLTF. In DNA, the CDR3 is TGTGCCAGCAGTACCCCGATCGGGGCCAACGTCCTGACTTTC.

This clonotype was recorded at least ten times. The chain uses TRBV28 and TRBJ2-7, with 7 bases lining up with TRBD1. V shed 5 bases, J shed 7 bases, and the junction held 11 bases outside the gene matches. Looked up from germline, CDR1 is MDHEN and CDR2 is SYDVKM. This CDR3 contains 14 residues. The CDR3 DNA reads TGTGCCAGCAGTCTTCGGACAGGCCGTTTGGAGCAGTACTTC. Translating gives CASSLRTGRLEQYF.

Relative to its sample, this clonotype is medium-sized. The rearrangement uses TRBV24-1 and TRBJ2-1, with 9 bases fitting TRBD1. The CDR3 sequence is 17 residues long. Germline CDR1 is KGHDR and CDR2 is SFDVKD. Germline trimming cut 4 bases from V and 8 bases from J; bases unmatched to any gene: 14. The DNA for the CDR3 is TGTGCCACCAGTGACAGTTACCGGGACAGGGAGCGGGATGAGCAGTTCTTC. This gives the protein CATSDSYRDRERDEQFF.

In regard to this clonotype: A much larger clone lies a single base off, so this may be a read error. The J gene is TRBJ2-5, the V gene TRBV7-9, with 7 bases lining up with TRBD2. This CDR3 region has 14 residues. Per germline, CDR1 SEHNR and CDR2 FQNEAQ (reference sequence). V lost 6 bases, J lost 5 bases, and 9 bases stayed unmatched. CDR3 nucleotides: TGTGCCAGCAGACAGACATCCGGGGGGGAGACCCAGTACTTC. Amino acid sequence: CASRQTSGGETQYF.

This clonotype was picked up many times. The J gene is TRBJ2-3, the V gene TRBV5-1; 7 nucleotides agree with TRBD1. CDR1 SGHRS and CDR2 YFSETQ come from the germline V gene. The length of the CDR3 is 16 residues. V lost 4 bases and J lost 2; bases outside the gene matches: 10. This chain's CDR3 is CASSRSGDRVTDTQYF. CDR3 bases: TGCGCCAGCAGCAGAAGCGGTGACAGGGTCACAGATACGCAGTATTTT.

In this sample, this clonotype turned up many times. J is TRBJ2-3 and V is TRBV20-1; 9 nucleotides agree with TRBD2. The germline gives CDR1 DFQATT, CDR2 SNEGSKA (reference sequence). This CDR3 has 15 residues. Trimming at V came to 2 bases and at J to 2 bases, leaving 5 bases not matched to a gene. CDR3 DNA: TGCAGTGCTAGAAAAGCGGGGGGAAACACAGATACGCAGTATTTT. The encoded protein is CSARKAGGNTDTQYF.

Ten or more counts support this clonotype. This chain uses TRBV18 with TRBJ2-3, with 9 bases that match TRBD2. After removal of 3 bases from V and 4 bases from J, the junction contained 5 bases not matched to a gene. Germline CDR1 is KGHSH and CDR2 is LQKENI. The CDR3 consists of 15 residues. The CDR3 here is CASSPSGSFADTQYF. The CDR3 DNA follows: TGTGCCAGCTCACCTAGCGGGAGTTTCGCAGATACGCAGTATTTT.

This clonotype occurred many times. This chain connects TRBV7-9 to TRBJ2-3; no firm D call. The length of the CDR3 is 11 residues. Germline V lookup: CDR1 SEHNR, CDR2 FQNEAQ (reference sequence). V was shortened by 5 bases and J by 5 bases, with 5 bases between the two germline ends. As DNA, the CDR3 is TGTGCCAGCAGCCGAAAAGATACGCAGTATTTT. Translating it yields CASSRKDTQYF.

In its sample, this clonotype was seen many times. The rearrangement links TRBV20-1 to TRBJ2-2; 8 bases are shared with TRBD1. V lost 5 bases, J lost 5 bases, and 13 bases stayed unmatched. Germline lookup yields CDR1 DFQATT and CDR2 SNEGSKA (reference sequence). This CDR3 contains 16 residues. As DNA, the CDR3 is TGCAGTGCTCCCATCATTGCAGGGGGCGGAACCGGGGAGCTGTTTTTT. Encoded protein: CSAPIIAGGGTGELFF.

This clonotype has a count of ten or more. The chain couples TRBV29-1 to TRBJ1-5, with 9 bases fitting TRBD1. Trimming cost V 1 base and J 3 bases; bases outside gene matches: 10. Germline-derived CDR1 and CDR2 are SQVTM and ANQGSEA. The CDR3 loop spans 17 amino acids. CDR3 nucleotides: TGCAGCGTTGAAGGGCGGAATGGGACAGGGATCAATCAGCCCCAGCATTTT. Residues: CSVEGRNGTGINQPQHF.

This clonotype was detected only once. As the CDR3 is not closed by the conserved phenylalanine or tryptophan, this likely results from a read error. J is TRBJ2-5 and V is TRBV27; D may be TRBD1 (6 bases). Per the germline V gene, CDR1 is MNHEY and CDR2 is SMNVEV (reference sequence). V was pared by 5 bases and J by 1 base, with 14 bases between. This CDR3 is 15 amino acids long. CDR3 in DNA: TGTGCCAGCAGTCCCCAGACAGGACCCCAAGAGACCCAGTACCTC. Amino acid sequence: CASSPQTGPQETQYL.

This clonotype was seen ten or more times. The gene calls are TRBV9 and TRBJ2-5; 7 nucleotides align to TRBD2. CDR3 length equals 15 residues. V lost 3 bases, J lost 5 bases, and 10 bases stayed unmatched. Germline V CDR1 and CDR2: SGDLS, YYNGEE. This CDR3 is CASSATGTTGETQYF. The CDR3 bases are TGTGCCAGCAGCGCAACCGGGACTACGGGGGAGACCCAGTACTTC.

The chain uses TRBV30 and TRBJ1-5; perhaps TRBD1 as D (6 bases). The V end lost 0 bases, the J end lost 6 bases, and 12 bases lay between the germline ends. CDR1 is GTSNPN, CDR2 SVGIG, per germline (reference sequence). There are 14 residues in the CDR3. The CDR3 region is CAWSVGGFSQPQHF. Written as DNA, the CDR3 is TGTGCCTGGAGTGTAGGGGGGTTTTCTCAGCCCCAGCATTTT.

This clonotype has a count of ten or more. The chain joins TRBV15 to TRBJ1-2; D is perhaps TRBD1 (5 bases). CDR1 LNHNV and CDR2 YYDKDF come from the germline V gene (reference sequence). The CDR3 totals 15 residues. The V end was cut by 5 bases, the J end by 4 bases, with 17 bases between. CDR3 coding DNA: TGTGCCACCAGCTCCCTTTGGCAGGGTGGCTATGGCTACACCTTC. Translation gives CATSSLWQGGYGYTF.

The CDR3 region is CASIGTTGELFF. CDR3 sequence (DNA): TGTGCCAGTATCGGGACAACCGGGGAGCTGTTTTTT. V usage is TRBV28 and J usage is TRBJ2-2; weak D call: TRBD1 (6 bases). The ends were cut back, 9 bases at V and 5 bases at J, with 10 bases in the middle. This CDR3 comprises 12 residues. Germline CDR1 is MDHEN and CDR2 is SYDVKM.

This clonotype was detected ten times or more. The chain uses TRBV12-3 or TRBV12-4 and TRBJ2-6, with a possible D match to TRBD2 (7 bases). The V end lost 7 bases, the J end lost 4 bases, and 14 bases lay between the germline ends. This CDR3 region has 15 residues. The CDR3 nucleotides are TGTGCCAGCAACTGGGGGGGCGGAGGGGCCAACGTCCTGACTTTC. This codes for CASNWGGGGANVLTF.

Ten or more counts support this clonotype. This rearrangement joins TRBV10-1 to TRBJ2-2; 9 nucleotides line up with TRBD1. CDR3 length: 16 amino acids. V was clipped by 2 bases and J by 3 bases; unmatched bases: 4. Germline CDR1 and CDR2: WNHNN and SYGVQD (reference sequence). This CDR3 reads CASSEQGQGHTGELFF. CDR3 coding DNA: TGCGCCAGCAGTGAGCAGGGACAGGGCCACACCGGGGAGCTGTTTTTT.

This clonotype was observed many times. The chain combines TRBV20-1 with TRBJ1-5, with D tentatively TRBD1 (5 bases). V lost 0 bases to trimming and J lost 8 bases, with 23 bases between them. This CDR3 region has 17 residues. The germline gives CDR1 DFQATT, CDR2 SNEGSKA (reference sequence). The DNA of the CDR3 is TGCAGTGCTAGAGACTCTTCCCGGGGACGGCGTTCAGAGCCCCAGCATTTT. Translating it yields CSARDSSRGRRSEPQHF.

Many counts were recorded for this clonotype. A junction end diverges from the germline sequence, so it may reflect a read error. The chain links TRBV20-1 to TRBJ2-5, with 9 bases that match TRBD2. Germline-derived CDR1 and CDR2 are DFQATT and SNEGSKA (reference sequence). The CDR3 length is 15 residues. The CDR3 loop is CSTRSSGGYQETQYF. The CDR3 DNA is TGCAGTACTAGGTCCAGCGGGGGGTACCAAGAGACCCAGTACTTC.

The chain joins TRBV19 to TRBJ2-3; TRBD2 agrees at 7 bases. The CDR3 is made up of 15 amino acids. V shed 7 bases, J shed 5 bases, and the junction held 12 bases outside the gene matches. Germline V gene lookup returns CDR1 LNHDA and CDR2 SQIVND (reference sequence). The CDR3 region is CASKKEASGVDTQYF. The CDR3 DNA is TGTGCCAGTAAGAAGGAGGCTAGCGGAGTAGATACGCAGTATTTT.

This clonotype was seen many times. The chain couples TRBV5-8 to TRBJ1-1; maybe TRBD1 (5 bases). The germline V and J ends were trimmed by 4 bases and 2 bases, with 9 bases remaining between them. Per germline, CDR1 SGHTS and CDR2 YDEGEE. The CDR3 totals 13 residues. CDR3 loop: CASSPTANTEAFF. Here the CDR3 DNA reads TGTGCCAGCAGCCCGACAGCAAACACTGAAGCTTTCTTT. The complete variable domain, with remaining parts taken from reference TRBV5-8 and TRBJ1-1, reads EAGVTQSPTHLIKTRGQQATLRCSPISGHTSVYWYQQALGLGLQFLLWYDEGEERNRGNFPPRFSGRQFPNYSSELNVNALELEDSALYLCASSPTANTEAFFGQGTRLTVV.

At least ten counts were recorded for this clonotype. The rearrangement uses TRBV24-1 and TRBJ2-1; D remains unclear. There are 16 residues in the CDR3. V lost 0 bases, J lost 6 bases, and 14 bases lay in between. Germline CDR1 reads KGHDR; CDR2 reads SFDVKD. The CDR3 protein is CATSDLDSKVFNEQFF. CDR3 coding DNA: TGTGCCACCAGTGATTTGGACTCCAAAGTCTTCAATGAGCAGTTCTTC.